The source of this T cell receptor (beta chain) is a study of identifying expanded T cells in peripheral blood. Study results and limitations: Differentially abundant clones: 1 to 1.5 between replicates, 16.4 at around 14 days, over 18 at four. Variance in clone template counts between approximately 2-week samples significantly increased with total template count across all healthy donors.

Libraries were prepared by immunoSEQ multiplex PCR; TCRdb keeps only in-frame clonotypes and omits some of them. The sample comprises some 90,000 clones, more than 70% of which are singletons, and roughly 20% rests with the top ten. On this clone: Its cognate antigen is unknown.

The CDR3 spans 15 residues. Trimming shortened V by 7 bases and J by 0 bases, and 14 bases separated the two germline ends. The germline V gene has CDR1 LNHNV and CDR2 YYDKDF (reference sequence). Collection occurred without any documented infections or immune events in donors. The sequence was collected from a person aged 18 to 75 in good health. The material sequenced was blood. The chain carries TRBV15 and TRBJ2-3; D might be TRBD1 (6 bases). The CDR3 is CATNLQGVSTDTQYF. CDR3 nucleotides: TGTGCCACCAACTTACAGGGAGTTAGCACAGATACGCAGTATTTT.